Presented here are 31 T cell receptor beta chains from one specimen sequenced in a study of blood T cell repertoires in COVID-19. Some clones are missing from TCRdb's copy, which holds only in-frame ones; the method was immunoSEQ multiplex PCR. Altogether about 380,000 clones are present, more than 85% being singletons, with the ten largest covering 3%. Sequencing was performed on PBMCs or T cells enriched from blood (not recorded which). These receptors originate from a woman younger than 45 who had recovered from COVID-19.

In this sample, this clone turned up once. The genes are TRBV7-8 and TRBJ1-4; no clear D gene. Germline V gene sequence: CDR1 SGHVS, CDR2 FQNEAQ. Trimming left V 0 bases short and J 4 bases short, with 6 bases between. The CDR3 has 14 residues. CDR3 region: CASSLAGDNEKLFF. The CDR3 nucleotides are TGTGCCAGCAGCTTAGCGGGAGATAATGAAAAACTGTTTTTT.

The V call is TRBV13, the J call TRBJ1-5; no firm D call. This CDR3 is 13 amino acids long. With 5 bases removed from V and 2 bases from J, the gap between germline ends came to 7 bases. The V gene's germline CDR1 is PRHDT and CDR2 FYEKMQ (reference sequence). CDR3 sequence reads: CASSPRGNQPQHF. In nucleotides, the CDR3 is TGTGCCAGCAGCCCACGGGGCAATCAGCCCCAGCATTTT.

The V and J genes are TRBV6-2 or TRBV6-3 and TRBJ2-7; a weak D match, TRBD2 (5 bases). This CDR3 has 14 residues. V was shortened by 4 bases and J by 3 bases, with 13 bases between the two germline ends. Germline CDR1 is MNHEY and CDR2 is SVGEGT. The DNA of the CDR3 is TGTGCCAGCAGTTCGAAAGACTACCGCTACGAGCAGTACTTC. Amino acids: CASSSKDYRYEQYF.

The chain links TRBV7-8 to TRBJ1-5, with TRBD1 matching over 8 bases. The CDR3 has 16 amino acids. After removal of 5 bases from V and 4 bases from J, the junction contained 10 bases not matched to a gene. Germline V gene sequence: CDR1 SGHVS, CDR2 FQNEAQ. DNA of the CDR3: TGTGCCAGCAGCCTACCTCCCCGGACAGGGAATCAGCCCCAGCATTTT. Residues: CASSLPPRTGNQPQHF.

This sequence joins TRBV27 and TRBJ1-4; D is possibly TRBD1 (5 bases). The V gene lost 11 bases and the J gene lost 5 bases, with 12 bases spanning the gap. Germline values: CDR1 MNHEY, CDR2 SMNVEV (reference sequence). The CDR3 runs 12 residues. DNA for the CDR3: TGTGCCGCCAAGACAGCGAATGAAAAACTGTTTTTT. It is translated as CAAKTANEKLFF.

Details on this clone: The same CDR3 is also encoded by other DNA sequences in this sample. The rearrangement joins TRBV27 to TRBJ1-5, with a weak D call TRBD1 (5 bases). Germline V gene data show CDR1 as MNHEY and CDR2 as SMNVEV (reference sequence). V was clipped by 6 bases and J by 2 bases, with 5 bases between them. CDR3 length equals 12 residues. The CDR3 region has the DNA TGTGCCAGCAGACAGGGCAATCAGCCCCAGCATTTT. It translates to CASRQGNQPQHF.

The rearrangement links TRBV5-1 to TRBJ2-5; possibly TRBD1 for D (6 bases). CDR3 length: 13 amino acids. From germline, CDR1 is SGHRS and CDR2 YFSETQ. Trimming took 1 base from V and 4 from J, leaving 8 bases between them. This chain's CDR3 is CASSLTGRETQYF. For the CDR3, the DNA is TGCGCCAGCAGCTTGACAGGGCGAGAGACCCAGTACTTC.

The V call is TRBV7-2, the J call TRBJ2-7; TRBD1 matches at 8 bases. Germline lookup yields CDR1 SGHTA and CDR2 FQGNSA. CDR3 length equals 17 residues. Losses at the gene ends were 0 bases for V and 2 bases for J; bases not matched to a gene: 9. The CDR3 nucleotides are TGTGCCAGCAGCTTAGCGTCAGGGGGCTCTACACCCTACGAGCAGTACTTC. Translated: CASSLASGGSTPYEQYF. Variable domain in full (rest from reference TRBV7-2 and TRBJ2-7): GAGVSQSPSNKVTEKGKDVELRCDPISGHTALYWYRQSLGQGLEFLIYFQGNSAPDKSGLPSDRFSAERTGGSVSTLTIQRTQQEDSAVYLCASSLASGGSTPYEQYFGPGTRLTVT.

The CDR3 loop is CASSELATESYEQYF. The CDR3, as DNA: TGTGCCAGCAGTGAATTAGCGACGGAATCCTACGAGCAGTACTTC. The rearrangement links TRBV25-1 to TRBJ2-7; tentatively, D is TRBD2 (5 bases). Trimming pared 1 base from V and 1 base from J, leaving 11 bases between. Germline assignment: CDR1 MGHDK and CDR2 SYGVNS. CDR3 length equals 15 residues.

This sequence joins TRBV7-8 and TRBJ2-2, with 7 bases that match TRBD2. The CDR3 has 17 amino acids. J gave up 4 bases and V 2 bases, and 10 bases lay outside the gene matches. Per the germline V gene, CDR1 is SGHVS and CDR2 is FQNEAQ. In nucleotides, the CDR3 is TGTGCCAGCAGCTTATACGGCGGGAGAATGACCACCGGGGAGCTGTTTTTT. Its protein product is CASSLYGGRMTTGELFF.

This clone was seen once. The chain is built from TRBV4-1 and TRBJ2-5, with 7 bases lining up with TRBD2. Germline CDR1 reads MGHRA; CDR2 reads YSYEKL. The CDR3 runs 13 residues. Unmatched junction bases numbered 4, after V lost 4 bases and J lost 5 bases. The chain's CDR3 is CASSLSGLETQYF. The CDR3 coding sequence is TGCGCCAGCAGCCTTAGCGGGTTGGAGACCCAGTACTTC.

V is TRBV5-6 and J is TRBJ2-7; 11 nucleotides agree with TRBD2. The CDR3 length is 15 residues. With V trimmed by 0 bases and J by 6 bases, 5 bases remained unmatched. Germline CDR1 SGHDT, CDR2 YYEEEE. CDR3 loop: CASSLALAGVSEQYF. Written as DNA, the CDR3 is TGTGCCAGCAGCTTGGCACTAGCGGGAGTAAGCGAGCAGTACTTC.

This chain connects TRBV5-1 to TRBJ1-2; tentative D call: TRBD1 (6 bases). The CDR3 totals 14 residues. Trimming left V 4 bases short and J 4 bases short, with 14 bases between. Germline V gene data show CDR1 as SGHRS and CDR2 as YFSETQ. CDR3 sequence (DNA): TGCGCCAGCAGCCCGGACAGTATTCTCTATGGCTACACCTTC. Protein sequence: CASSPDSILYGYTF.

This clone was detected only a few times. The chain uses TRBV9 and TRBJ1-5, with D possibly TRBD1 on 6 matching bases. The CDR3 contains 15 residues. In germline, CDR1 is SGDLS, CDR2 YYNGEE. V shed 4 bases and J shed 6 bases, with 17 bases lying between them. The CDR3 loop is CASSPGTGFGQPQHF. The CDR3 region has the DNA TGTGCCAGCAGCCCCGGAACAGGGTTTGGTCAGCCCCAGCATTTT.

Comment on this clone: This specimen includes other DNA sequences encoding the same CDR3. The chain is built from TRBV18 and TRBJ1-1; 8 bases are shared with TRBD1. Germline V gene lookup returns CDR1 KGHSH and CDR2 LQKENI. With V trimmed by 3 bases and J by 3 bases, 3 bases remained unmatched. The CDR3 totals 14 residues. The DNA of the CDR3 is TGTGCCAGCTCACCGACAGGGGTGGACACTGAAGCTTTCTTT. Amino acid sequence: CASSPTGVDTEAFF.

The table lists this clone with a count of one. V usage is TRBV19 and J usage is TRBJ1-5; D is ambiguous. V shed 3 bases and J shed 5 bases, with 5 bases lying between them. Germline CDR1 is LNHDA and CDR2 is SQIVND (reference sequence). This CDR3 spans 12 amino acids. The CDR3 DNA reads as TGTGCCAGTAGTATTTATTATCAGCCCCAGCATTTT. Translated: CASSIYYQPQHF.

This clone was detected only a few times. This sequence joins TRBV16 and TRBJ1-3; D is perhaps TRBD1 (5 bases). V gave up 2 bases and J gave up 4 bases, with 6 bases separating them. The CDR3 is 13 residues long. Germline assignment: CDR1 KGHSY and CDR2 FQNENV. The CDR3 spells CASSQGAGNTIYF. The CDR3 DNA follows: TGTGCCAGCAGCCAAGGGGCCGGAAACACCATATATTTT.

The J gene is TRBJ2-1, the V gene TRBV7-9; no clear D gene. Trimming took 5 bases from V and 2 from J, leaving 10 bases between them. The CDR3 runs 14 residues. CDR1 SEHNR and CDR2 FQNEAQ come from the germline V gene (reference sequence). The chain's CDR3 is CASSALYTYNEQFF. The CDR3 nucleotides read TGTGCCAGCAGCGCACTATACACCTACAATGAGCAGTTCTTC. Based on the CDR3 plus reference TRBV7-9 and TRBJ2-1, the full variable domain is DTGVSQNPRHKITKRGQNVTFRCDPISEHNRLYWYRQTLGQGPEFLTYFQNEAQLEKSRLLSDRFSAERPKGSFSTLEIQRTEQGDSAMYLCASSALYTYNEQFFGPGTRLTVL.

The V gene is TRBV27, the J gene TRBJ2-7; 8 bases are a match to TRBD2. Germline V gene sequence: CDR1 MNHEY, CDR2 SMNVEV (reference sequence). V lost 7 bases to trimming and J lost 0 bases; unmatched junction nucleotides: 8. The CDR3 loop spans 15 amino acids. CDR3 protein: CASIPLAGNSYEQYF. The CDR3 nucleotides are TGTGCCAGCATTCCTTTAGCGGGGAACTCCTACGAGCAGTACTTC.

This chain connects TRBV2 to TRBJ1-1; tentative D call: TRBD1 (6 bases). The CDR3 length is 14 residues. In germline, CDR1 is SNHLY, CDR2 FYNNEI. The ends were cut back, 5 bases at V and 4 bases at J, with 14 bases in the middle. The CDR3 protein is CASSKGTGSTEAFF. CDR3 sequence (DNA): TGTGCCAGCAGTAAAGGAACAGGGTCCACTGAAGCTTTCTTT.

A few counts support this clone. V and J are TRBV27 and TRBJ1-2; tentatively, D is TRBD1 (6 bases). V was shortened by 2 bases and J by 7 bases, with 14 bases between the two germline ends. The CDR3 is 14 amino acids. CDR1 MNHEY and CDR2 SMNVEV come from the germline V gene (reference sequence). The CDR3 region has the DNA TGTGCCAGCAGTTTAACTCCAGGGGATGGTGGCTACACCTTC. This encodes CASSLTPGDGGYTF.

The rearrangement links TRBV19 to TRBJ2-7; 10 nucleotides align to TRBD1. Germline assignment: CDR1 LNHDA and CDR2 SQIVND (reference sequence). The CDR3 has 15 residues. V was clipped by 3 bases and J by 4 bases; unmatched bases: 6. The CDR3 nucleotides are TGTGCCAGTAGTATTCAGGGACAGGGGCGATACGAGCAGTACTTC. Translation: CASSIQGQGRYEQYF.

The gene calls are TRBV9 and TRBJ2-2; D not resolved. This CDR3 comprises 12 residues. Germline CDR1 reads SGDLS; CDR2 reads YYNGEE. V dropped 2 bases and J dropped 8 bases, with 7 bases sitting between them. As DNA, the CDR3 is TGTGCCAGCAGCGTCTACTCAGGGGAGCTGTTTTTT. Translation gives CASSVYSGELFF.

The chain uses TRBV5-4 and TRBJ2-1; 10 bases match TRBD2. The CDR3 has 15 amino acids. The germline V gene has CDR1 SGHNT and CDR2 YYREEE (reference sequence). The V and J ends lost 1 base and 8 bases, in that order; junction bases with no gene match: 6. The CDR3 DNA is TGTGCCAGCAGCTTGACTAGCGGGACCCGGGATGAGCAGTTCTTC. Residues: CASSLTSGTRDEQFF.

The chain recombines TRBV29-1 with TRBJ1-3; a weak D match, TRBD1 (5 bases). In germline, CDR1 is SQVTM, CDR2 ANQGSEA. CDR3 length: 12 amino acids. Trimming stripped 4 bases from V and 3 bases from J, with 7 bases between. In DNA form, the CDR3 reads TGCAGCGTTGGCAGGGATGGAAACACCATATATTTT. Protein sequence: CSVGRDGNTIYF.

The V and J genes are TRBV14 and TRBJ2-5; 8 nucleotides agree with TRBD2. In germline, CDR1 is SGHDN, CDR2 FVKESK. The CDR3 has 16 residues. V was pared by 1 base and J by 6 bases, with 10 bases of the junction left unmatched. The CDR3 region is CASSQVAGGAVQTQYF. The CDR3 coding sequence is TGTGCCAGCAGCCAAGTTGCGGGGGGCGCAGTCCAGACCCAGTACTTC.

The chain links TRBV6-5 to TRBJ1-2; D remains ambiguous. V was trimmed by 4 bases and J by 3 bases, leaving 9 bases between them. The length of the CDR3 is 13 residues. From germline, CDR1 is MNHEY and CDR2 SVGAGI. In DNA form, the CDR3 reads TGTGCCAGCAGTTCCACTGAAGACTATGGCTACACCTTC. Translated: CASSSTEDYGYTF.

CDR3 in amino acids: CASSLISAEAFF. The CDR3 coding sequence is TGTGCCAGCAGTTTAATATCGGCTGAAGCTTTCTTT. V is TRBV12-3 or TRBV12-4 and J is TRBJ1-1; unclear D gene. This CDR3 is 12 amino acids long. Deletions cut 2 bases from V and 6 bases from J, with 7 bases between.

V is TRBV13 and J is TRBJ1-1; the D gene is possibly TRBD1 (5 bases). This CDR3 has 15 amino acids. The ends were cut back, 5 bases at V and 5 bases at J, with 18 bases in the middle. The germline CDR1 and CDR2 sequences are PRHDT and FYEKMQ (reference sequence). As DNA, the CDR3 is TGTGCCAGCAGCCTCGCCAGGTCTGCAGGGACTGAAGCTTTCTTT. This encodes CASSLARSAGTEAFF.

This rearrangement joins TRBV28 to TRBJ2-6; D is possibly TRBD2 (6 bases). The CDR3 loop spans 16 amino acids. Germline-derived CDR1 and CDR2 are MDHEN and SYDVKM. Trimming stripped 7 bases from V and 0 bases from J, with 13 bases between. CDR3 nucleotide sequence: TGTGCCAGCACCTCCCCGGGGGACTCTGGGGCCAACGTCCTGACTTTC. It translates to CASTSPGDSGANVLTF.

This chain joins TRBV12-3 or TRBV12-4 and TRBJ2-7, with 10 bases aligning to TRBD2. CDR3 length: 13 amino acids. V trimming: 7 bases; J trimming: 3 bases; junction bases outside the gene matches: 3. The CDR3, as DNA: TGTGCCAGCACTGAGCGGGAGGGCTACGAGCAGTACTTC. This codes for CASTEREGYEQYF.